This section outlines one T cell receptor (beta chain) sequence together with its context. The record originates from a study of OX40 agonist ivuxolimab in advanced cancers. Sequencing was performed with immunoSEQ multiplex PCR; in TCRdb, only in-frame clones are kept and a portion is missing. The profile shows 55,000 to 90,000 clones, 70% to 90% of them singletons. The CDR3 totals 18 residues. Germline V gene sequence: CDR1 MNHEY, CDR2 SMNVEV (reference sequence). The receptor was isolated from an adult with an advanced solid tumor such as melanoma, head and neck, liver or kidney cancer. Sequencing was performed on CD4+ or CD8+ T cells sorted from blood, taken in a trial of the OX40 agonist ivuxolimab. The chain is built from TRBV27 and TRBJ2-5; 12 bases match TRBD2. The DNA end is a closer match to TRBJ2-7, so the J assignment may be wrong. The CDR3 here is CASSLRSSGGAFPYEQYF. Written as DNA, the CDR3 is TGTGCCAGCAGTTTGCGGTCTAGCGGGGGGGCCTTCCCCTACGAGCAGTACTTC.